These T cell receptor beta chains were read from a single sample in a study of shared clonotypes between healthy human individuals. This table comes from immunoSEQ multiplex PCR, and its TCRdb copy is limited to in-frame clones, with some not included. The sample has hundreds of thousands of clones, 97% seen once. The sequenced sample consisted of naive CD4+ T cells sorted from blood. All receptors come from a woman aged 25 to 45 in good health. Each CDR3 is given with its conserved first and last residue. Each record gives: D gene, J gene, V gene, CDR3 length, clone size, CDR3 DNA, CDR3 protein. D genes are given only for firm matches. Clone size is given for some rows only: seen once, a few or many times, or a class if the clone is expanded.

>TRBD1|TRBJ2-7|TRBV5-4|16|NA
TGTGCCAGCAGCTTTACCCGACAGGGGGGCACCTACGAGCAGTACTTC
CASSFTRQGGTYEQYF
>TRBD1|TRBJ2-7|TRBV4-1|13|NA
TGCGCCAGCAGCCTCCGACAGGGGTTCGAGCAGTACTTC
CASSLRQGFEQYF
>TRBD1|TRBJ2-1|TRBV28|18|NA
TGTGCCAGCAGCGACGGTCCCGGGACAGGGTTTAAACACAATGAGCAGTTCTTC
CASSDGPGTGFKHNEQFF
>NA|TRBJ2-6|TRBV10-3|14|NA
TGTGCCATCAGGGGTAGCTCTGGGGCCAACGTCCTGACTTTC
CAIRGSSGANVLTF
>NA|TRBJ2-7|TRBV21-1|16|once
TGTGCCAGCAGCAAAGGCCCGCTAGCGTTTGGCTACGAGCAGTACTTC
CASSKGPLAFGYEQYF
>NA|TRBJ2-5|TRBV6-5|16|NA
TGTGCCAGCAGTTACGGAGGGGGACAGAACGAAGAGACCCAGTACTTC
CASSYGGGQNEETQYF
>TRBD1|TRBJ2-7|TRBV28|14|NA
TGTGCCAGCAGGCAACAGGGGGTCTCCTACGAGCAGTACTTC
CASRQQGVSYEQYF
>TRBD2|TRBJ2-1|TRBV9|15|NA
TGTGCCAGCAGCCCCCCTAGCGGGGTGGGGAATGAGCAGTTCTTC
CASSPPSGVGNEQFF
>TRBD1|TRBJ2-7|TRBV7-2|13|once
TGTGCCAGCAGCGGACAGGGTGGCGACGAGCAGTACTTC
CASSGQGGDEQYF
>NA|TRBJ2-2|TRBV5-1|14|NA
TGCGCCAGCAGTTCCATGAGCGGAACCGGGGAGCTGTTTTTT
CASSSMSGTGELFF
>NA|TRBJ2-2|TRBV15|15|once
TGTGCCACCAGCAGAGATTTGATCAACACCGGGGAGCTGTTTTTT
CATSRDLINTGELFF